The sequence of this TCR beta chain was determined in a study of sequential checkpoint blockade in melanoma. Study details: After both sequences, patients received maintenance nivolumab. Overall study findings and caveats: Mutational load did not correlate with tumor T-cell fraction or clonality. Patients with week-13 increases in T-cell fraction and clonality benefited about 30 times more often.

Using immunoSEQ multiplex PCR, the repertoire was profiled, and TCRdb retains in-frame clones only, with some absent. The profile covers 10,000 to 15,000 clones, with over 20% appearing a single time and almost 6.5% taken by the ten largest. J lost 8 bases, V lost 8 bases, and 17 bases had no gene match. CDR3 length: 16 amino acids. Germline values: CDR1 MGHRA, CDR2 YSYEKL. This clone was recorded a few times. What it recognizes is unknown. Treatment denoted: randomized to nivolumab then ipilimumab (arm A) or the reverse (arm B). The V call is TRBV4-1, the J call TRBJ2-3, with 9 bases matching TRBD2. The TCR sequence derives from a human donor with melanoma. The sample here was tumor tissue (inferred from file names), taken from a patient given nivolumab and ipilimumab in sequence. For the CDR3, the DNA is TGCGCCAGCCGTAGGGATGCGCGGGAGGGCCGGGGTACGCAGTATTTT. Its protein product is CASRRDAREGRGTQYF.